This T cell receptor (beta chain) appears in the sequencing data of a study of blood T cell repertoires in COVID-19. Study overall: Researchers got acute and convalescent COVID-19 samples from the United States, Italy and Spain. From T cells, B-cell-depleted T cells, or PBMCs came the material, which was cDNA or gDNA.

This CDR3 is built from 13 residues. In germline, CDR1 is SQVTM, CDR2 ANQGSEA. Germline trimming cut 3 bases from V and 10 bases from J; bases unmatched to any gene: 10. Original data processing: Estimation of nucleated cell counts relied on the amplification of reference gene primers. Produced via immunoSEQ multiplex PCR; TCRdb's table is partial and in-frame only. The V and J calls and clone size were taken over from that table, and D and trimming were inferred from the DNA. The sample has over 200,000 clones, about 94% seen once. Seattle enrolled patients during active infection and tracked them longitudinally.

The chain combines TRBV29-1 with TRBJ1-2; TRBD1 matches at 8 bases. Sample: peripheral blood. The sequence came from a man aged 55 to 70 with COVID-19, enrolled during active disease. The CDR3 region is CSVETLGQGTYTF. The CDR3 DNA reads TGCAGCGTTGAGACCCTCGGACAGGGTACCTACACCTTC.